Given below is one T cell receptor (beta chain) in context. Its antigen is unidentified. Libraries were prepared by immunoSEQ multiplex PCR; TCRdb keeps only in-frame clonotypes and omits some of them. The sample consists of some 64,000 clones, 90% to 95% of them appearing once. The data were taken from a study of T cells after posttransplantation cyclophosphamide. Findings and caveats of the study: Skin or GI-infiltrating T cells shared few TRB sequences with blood. Recipient CMV seropositivity and CMV reactivation strongly tracked TRB clonality.

The CDR3 totals 13 residues. V was clipped by 4 bases and J by 4 bases, with 13 bases between them. Germline V gene data show CDR1 as SQVTM and CDR2 as ANQGSEA. The source of this sequence is a woman between 25 and 40 years old in good health and a related stem cell transplant donor. The rearrangement uses TRBV29-1 and TRBJ2-5; D gene ambiguous. The sample taken for sequencing was PBMCs. CDR3 nucleotide sequence: TGCAGCGTTGCGTTAGGTTTCGGAGAGACCCAGTACTTC. This sequence encodes CSVALGFGETQYF.